The following is a T cell receptor (beta chain) sequence with its context. An end of the junction differs from the germline gene, which may be a read error. The data belong to a study of tumor-infiltrating lymphocytes in primary liver carcinoma. In the study overall: Recorded tumor stage was T1-T3 N0M0, with diameters of roughly 4.2 to 11 cm.

The investigators made TCR beta cDNA from around 530 ng total RNA, using a constant-region primer. Libraries of TCR beta came from three nested multiplex PCR rounds with slightly modified ARM-PCR. PCR rounds one and two used TRBV1-TRBV30 forward primers with a C-beta reverse primer for around 9 cycles each. One entry per CDR3 protein results from TCRdb running MiXCR on the multiplex PCR reads. Among 150,000 to 200,000 distinct CDR3 sequences listed, approximately 60% were seen once. Germline V lookup: CDR1 SGHAT, CDR2 FQNNGV. The CDR3 runs 15 residues. Extraction also yielded germline DNA, while blood RNA was obtained from unsorted whole blood.

The V call is TRBV11-2, the J call TRBJ2-5; D tentatively fits TRBD1 or TRBD2 (5 bases each). This clonotype originated in a man aged 40-49 years with primary liver carcinoma and hepatitis B virus infection. Input material: peripheral blood. The CDR3 sequence is CASSLAQPMGETLYF. The DNA of the CDR3 is TGTGCCAGCAGCTTAGCCCAGCCGATGGGGGAGACCCTGTACTTC.